Below, 9 T cell receptor beta chains from the same sample are listed, as sequenced in a study of CD8 T cells in Susac syndrome. RNA, at about 0.45 to 1 ug, was reverse transcribed with random hexamers. TCRdb reanalysed the immunoSEQ multiplex PCR reads using MiXCR and keeps one entry per CDR3 protein. In the table there are about 290,000 distinct CDR3 sequences, 70% to 90% of which are singletons. The sequencing sample was made of CD8+ T cells from PBMCs. The receptors were gathered from a human donor with multiple sclerosis.

This rearrangement joins TRBV13 to TRBJ1-1; 7 nucleotides match TRBD1. The CDR3 runs to 15 residues. The germline gives CDR1 PRHDT, CDR2 FYEKMQ (reference sequence). V dropped 5 bases and J dropped 2; count of bases not matched to a gene: 8. DNA for the CDR3: TGTGCCAGCAGCCCGAAGGGGGCGAGAAACACTGAAGCTTTCTTT. It translates to CASSPKGARNTEAFF. Based on the CDR3 plus reference TRBV13 and TRBJ1-1, the full variable domain is AAGVIQSPRHLIKEKRETATLKCYPIPRHDTVYWYQQGPGQDPQFLISFYEKMQSDKGSIPDRFSAQQFSDYHSELNMSSLELGDSALYFCASSPKGARNTEAFFGQGTRLTVV.

The chain joins TRBV6-6 to TRBJ2-3; 11 bases are shared with TRBD2. From germline, CDR1 is MNHNY and CDR2 SVGAGI (reference sequence). The V gene end was trimmed by 6 bases and the J gene end by 4 bases; junction bases not matched to a gene: 6. The CDR3 has 15 residues. CDR3 loop: CASSPLAGEADTQYF. The CDR3, as DNA: TGTGCCAGCAGCCCACTAGCGGGGGAAGCAGATACGCAGTATTTT.

The chain is built from TRBV18 and TRBJ2-5; maybe TRBD2 (6 bases). The CDR3 has 13 residues. Germline CDR1 is KGHSH and CDR2 is LQKENI. V gave up 3 bases and J gave up 5 bases, with 10 bases separating them. This chain's CDR3 is CASSPAGLETQYF. CDR3 DNA: TGTGCCAGCTCACCGGCGGGGTTGGAGACCCAGTACTTC.

This clonotype was seen once. The gene calls are TRBV27 and TRBJ1-2, with 10 nucleotides matching TRBD1. CDR3 length: 15 residues. Germline V gene sequence: CDR1 MNHEY, CDR2 SMNVEV (reference sequence). The J segment lost 8 bases and the V segment lost 4 bases, leaving 10 bases of the junction unmatched. As DNA, the CDR3 is TGTGCCAGCAGTTCCCGGGACAGGGGATTTATGGGCTACACCTTC. It specifies CASSSRDRGFMGYTF.

The chain has TRBV4-2 and TRBJ2-7; 7 nucleotides agree with TRBD1. Germline CDR1 is LGHNA and CDR2 is YNFKEQ. The CDR3 spans 16 residues. Trimming at V came to 4 bases and at J to 3 bases, leaving 12 bases not matched to a gene. CDR3 in amino acids: CASSRSRQGIYYEQYF. The CDR3 DNA reads TGTGCCAGCAGCCGCTCCCGACAGGGAATTTACTACGAGCAGTACTTC.

The chain employs TRBV20-1 and TRBJ2-1; D not certain. V was trimmed by 0 bases and J by 3 bases, leaving 9 bases between them. Germline lookup yields CDR1 DFQATT and CDR2 SNEGSKA (reference sequence). The CDR3 loop spans 14 amino acids. This chain's CDR3 is CSARDPDVYNEQFF. The CDR3 DNA sequence: TGCAGTGCTAGAGATCCGGACGTCTACAATGAGCAGTTCTTC.

The chain couples TRBV5-1 to TRBJ1-6; the D is unclear. This CDR3 spans 16 amino acids. The germline V gene has CDR1 SGHRS and CDR2 YFSETQ. The V end was cut by 0 bases, the J end by 3 bases, with 10 bases between. CDR3 loop: CASSLAGAVYNSPLHF. DNA for the CDR3: TGCGCCAGCAGCTTGGCCGGAGCAGTCTATAATTCACCCCTCCACTTT.

The table lists this clonotype with a few counts. V and J are TRBV6-2 or TRBV6-3 and TRBJ2-1; 9 nucleotides line up with TRBD2. This CDR3 has 16 amino acids. J was trimmed by 8 bases and V by 2 bases; bases with no gene match: 10. Germline CDR1 is MNHEY and CDR2 is SVGEGT. The DNA for the CDR3 is TGTGCCAGCAGTTACACCTTAGCGGGAGTTACGGATGAGCAGTTCTTC. This sequence encodes CASSYTLAGVTDEQFF.

This chain uses TRBV20-1 with TRBJ2-5; D is ambiguous. V was clipped by 5 bases and J by 2 bases, with 15 bases between them. Germline-derived CDR1 and CDR2 are DFQATT and SNEGSKA (reference sequence). The CDR3 extends over 14 amino acids. As DNA, the CDR3 is TGCAGTGCTCCCTACTTTGGCGTGCAAGAGACCCAGTACTTC. Translated: CSAPYFGVQETQYF.